This entry lists 25 T cell receptor beta chains sequenced from one sample in a study of identical twins. One entry per CDR3 protein, called by TCRdb with MiXCR from the 5' RACE reads. The sample has under 250,000 distinct CDR3 sequences, 7.5% seen once. These records were also assigned to another study, of yellow fever vaccine responses in identical twins.

The sequencing sample was made of memory (CD45RO+) T cells sorted from blood. These receptors were taken from a young woman in good health.

This clonotype was picked up many times. This chain joins TRBV4-1 and TRBJ2-3; 11 nucleotides line up with TRBD2. CDR1 is MGHRA and CDR2 is YSYEKL in the germline V gene. V gave up 1 base and J gave up 5 bases; unmatched junction bases: 8. This CDR3 region has 17 residues. For the CDR3, the DNA is TGCGCCAGCAGCCAAGTCCCCTCTGGACTAGCGGGAGATACGCAGTATTTT. Protein product: CASSQVPSGLAGDTQYF.

The chain couples TRBV20-1 to TRBJ2-3, with D possibly TRBD1 on 7 matching bases. V lost 3 bases to trimming and J lost 6 bases, with 22 bases between them. Germline V lookup: CDR1 DFQATT, CDR2 SNEGSKA (reference sequence). CDR3 length: 16 residues. CDR3 residues: CSASGQAAGPTDTQYF. CDR3 nucleotide sequence: TGCAGTGCTAGTGGACAGGCGGCGGGGCCTACGGATACGCAGTATTTT.

This clonotype was recorded at least ten times. The V and J genes are TRBV20-1 and TRBJ2-7; 9 nucleotides align to TRBD1. The J segment lost 0 bases and the V segment lost 6 bases, leaving 9 bases of the junction unmatched. CDR1 and CDR2 (germline): DFQATT, SNEGSKA (reference sequence). This CDR3 spans 15 amino acids. The CDR3 nucleotides are TGCAGTGCCTACAGTGGGACAGGGCCCTCCTACGAGCAGTACTTC. As protein: CSAYSGTGPSYEQYF.

J is TRBJ2-4 and V is TRBV20-1; perhaps TRBD2 as D (7 bases). Looked up from germline, CDR1 is DFQATT and CDR2 is SNEGSKA (reference sequence). CDR3 size: 16 residues. With 1 base removed from V and 0 bases from J, the gap between germline ends came to 13 bases. The CDR3 sequence: CSARGAGALAKNIQYF. CDR3 DNA: TGCAGTGCTAGAGGGGCGGGGGCCCTAGCCAAAAACATTCAGTACTTC.

The rearrangement joins TRBV7-9 to TRBJ2-1; weak D call: TRBD1 (5 bases). The CDR3 spans 15 residues. V was cut by 5 bases and J by 0 bases, with 11 bases left in between. CDR1 SEHNR and CDR2 FQNEAQ come from the germline V gene (reference sequence). The CDR3 bases are TGTGCCAGCAGCAGCAGGGTAAGCTCCTACAATGAGCAGTTCTTC. Residues: CASSSRVSSYNEQFF.

This clonotype was seen only a few times. The rearrangement joins TRBV6-1 to TRBJ1-5, with 10 bases lining up with TRBD1. The germline CDR1 and CDR2 sequences are MNHNS and SASEGT. This CDR3 has 15 amino acids. After removal of 6 bases from V and 0 bases from J, the junction contained 2 bases not matched to a gene. CDR3 sequence (DNA): TGTGCCAGCAGGGGACAGGGGATTAGCAATCAGCCCCAGCATTTT. It specifies CASRGQGISNQPQHF.

This clonotype occurred many times. The chain joins TRBV7-2 to TRBJ2-3, with 8 bases fitting TRBD2. The V and J ends lost 1 base and 5 bases, in that order; junction bases with no gene match: 8. The length of the CDR3 is 16 residues. CDR1 is SGHTA, CDR2 FQGNSA, per germline. This CDR3 is CASSLGLARGLDTQYF. For the CDR3, the DNA is TGTGCCAGCAGCTTAGGACTAGCGCGCGGTTTAGATACGCAGTATTTT.

V usage is TRBV10-2 and J usage is TRBJ2-2; D remains ambiguous. Trimming stripped 6 bases from V and 2 bases from J, with 7 bases between. CDR1 is WSHSY and CDR2 is SAAADI in the germline V gene. The CDR3 has 13 residues. The CDR3 sequence: CASSEVNTGELFF. The CDR3 DNA sequence: TGCGCCAGCAGCGAGGTTAACACCGGGGAGCTGTTTTTT.

The gene calls are TRBV2 and TRBJ2-3; 11 bases fit TRBD2. J gave up 0 bases and V 2 bases, and 10 bases lay outside the gene matches. Germline values: CDR1 SNHLY, CDR2 FYNNEI. This CDR3 contains 19 residues. CDR3 DNA sequence: TGTGCCAGCAGTGAAAGGCGGCCTAGCGGGGGGTCTAGCACAGATACGCAGTATTTT. Its translation is CASSERRPSGGSSTDTQYF.

The chain is built from TRBV7-3 and TRBJ2-3; tentative D call: TRBD1 (6 bases). CDR3 length: 18 residues. The germline V gene encodes CDR1 SGHTA and CDR2 FQGTGA. Trimming took 5 bases from V and 2 from J, leaving 23 bases between them. Here the CDR3 reads CASSKDTGNPKLTDTQYF. CDR3 nucleotide sequence: TGTGCCAGCAGCAAAGACACAGGGAATCCAAAACTCACAGATACGCAGTATTTT.

This clonotype was observed a few times. The V gene is TRBV19, the J gene TRBJ2-7, with D perhaps TRBD2 (6 bases). Trimming pared 10 bases from V and 2 bases from J, leaving 15 bases between. From germline, CDR1 is LNHDA and CDR2 SQIVND (reference sequence). The CDR3 spans 13 residues. CDR3 protein: CATAAGATYEQYF. The CDR3 nucleotides are TGTGCCACCGCAGCGGGCGCTACCTACGAGCAGTACTTC.

V is TRBV4-3 and J is TRBJ2-1; D is perhaps TRBD2 (5 bases). Between the trimmed V and J ends, which lost 1 base and 13 bases, there was a span of 14 bases. Per germline, CDR1 LGHNA and CDR2 YSLEER. The CDR3 covers 13 residues. DNA for the CDR3: TGCGCCAGCAGCCAAGCTGGAGCGGCTACCCAGTTCTTC. Amino acids: CASSQAGAATQFF.

This clonotype has just a few counts. The genes are TRBV5-5 and TRBJ1-5; D uncertain. The CDR3 runs to 13 residues. Germline-derived CDR1 and CDR2 are SGHKS and YYEKEE (reference sequence). V was pared by 0 bases and J by 9 bases, with 10 bases between. The CDR3 here is CASSLETSWPQHF. CDR3 DNA sequence: TGTGCCAGCAGCTTGGAGACATCTTGGCCCCAGCATTTT.

In its sample, this clonotype was seen a few times. J is TRBJ2-2 and V is TRBV7-9; D uncertain. CDR1 is SEHNR, CDR2 FQNEAQ, per germline (reference sequence). V lost 5 bases to trimming and J lost 1 base, with 8 bases between them. The CDR3 totals 14 residues. DNA for the CDR3: TGTGCCAGCAGCCCAACAGTGAACACCGGGGAGCTGTTTTTT. This codes for CASSPTVNTGELFF.

The chain recombines TRBV20-1 with TRBJ1-4; no firm D call. CDR1 is DFQATT, CDR2 SNEGSKA, per germline (reference sequence). The CDR3 length is 13 residues. The V end lost 0 bases, the J end lost 5 bases, and 7 bases lay between the germline ends. The DNA for the CDR3 is TGCAGTGCTAGAGACCTCTGGAATGAAAAACTGTTTTTT. Translating it yields CSARDLWNEKLFF.

This chain's CDR3 is CASSLGRGGGVSYNEQFF. CDR3 DNA: TGTGCCAGCAGCTTGGGTCGGGGTGGCGGGGTCTCCTACAATGAGCAGTTCTTC. The chain recombines TRBV11-2 with TRBJ2-1, with D maybe TRBD2 (6 bases). The CDR3 totals 18 residues. Germline V CDR1 and CDR2: SGHAT, FQNNGV. Between the trimmed V and J ends, which lost 3 bases and 0 bases, there was a span of 18 bases.

This clonotype occurred many times. This rearrangement joins TRBV28 to TRBJ2-2, with TRBD1 matching 7 bases. The CDR3 runs to 17 residues. Germline trimming cut 3 bases from V and 1 base from J; bases unmatched to any gene: 8. The V gene's germline CDR1 is MDHEN and CDR2 SYDVKM. The CDR3 protein is CASSFRDRNLNTGELFF. The DNA of the CDR3 is TGTGCCAGCAGTTTCCGGGACAGAAACTTGAACACCGGGGAGCTGTTTTTT.

The CDR3 loop reads CAWSRGEQYF. The CDR3 DNA reads as TGTGCCTGGAGTCGTGGCGAGCAGTACTTC. The V call is TRBV30, the J call TRBJ2-7; D uncertain. Trimming left V 2 bases short and J 6 bases short, with 5 bases between. The CDR3 loop spans 10 amino acids. Germline CDR1 and CDR2: GTSNPN and SVGIG (reference sequence). The full variable domain, completed using reference TRBV30 and TRBJ2-7, is SQTIHQWPATLVQPVGSPLSLECTVEGTSNPNLYWYRQAAGRGLQLLFYSVGIGQISSEVPQNLSASRPQDRQFILSSKKLLLSDSGFYLCAWSRGEQYFGPGTRLTVT.

This clonotype was seen many times. V is TRBV7-9 and J is TRBJ1-2, with D tentatively TRBD1 (5 bases). Germline CDR1 SEHNR, CDR2 FQNEAQ (reference sequence). The CDR3 is 14 amino acids. V was clipped by 5 bases and J by 4 bases, with 14 bases between them. The DNA for the CDR3 is TGTGCCAGCAGCCATACCGACAGACCCTATGGCTACACCTTC. The encoded protein is CASSHTDRPYGYTF.

This clonotype was observed many times. This chain links TRBV3-1 with TRBJ1-6, with 8 bases lining up with TRBD1. In germline, CDR1 is LGHDT, CDR2 YNNKEL (reference sequence). The CDR3 covers 15 residues. V lost 1 base and J lost 10; bases outside the gene matches: 6. This chain's CDR3 is CASSQGTGSRSPLHF. In DNA, the CDR3 is TGTGCCAGCAGCCAAGGGACAGGGTCCAGATCACCCCTCCACTTT.

This clonotype came up many times. The chain joins TRBV28 to TRBJ2-5; weak D call: TRBD1 (6 bases). V was shortened by 1 base and J by 9 bases, with 15 bases between the two germline ends. Germline CDR1 MDHEN, CDR2 SYDVKM. The CDR3 spans 14 residues. The CDR3 nucleotides read TGTGCCAGCAGTTTATCTACAGGGCTGGTGGCCCAGTACTTC. Its protein is CASSLSTGLVAQYF.

The rearrangement joins TRBV7-8 to TRBJ2-5; D is unclear. This CDR3 spans 12 amino acids. CDR1 is SGHVS and CDR2 is FQNEAQ in the germline V gene. V was cut by 5 bases and J by 3 bases, with 7 bases left in between. CDR3 sequence: CASSRYKETQYF. The CDR3 nucleotides read TGTGCCAGCAGCCGTTATAAAGAGACCCAGTACTTC. Drawing the rest from reference TRBV7-8 and TRBJ2-5, the complete variable domain is GAGVSQSPRYKVAKRGQDVALRCDPISGHVSLFWYQQALGQGPEFLTYFQNEAQLDKSGLPSDRFFAERPEGSVSTLKIQRTQQEDSAVYLCASSRYKETQYFGPGTRLLVL.

This chain connects TRBV9 to TRBJ2-2, with TRBD2 identical over 9 bases. The CDR3 loop spans 17 amino acids. In germline, CDR1 is SGDLS, CDR2 YYNGEE. After removal of 0 bases from V and 4 bases from J, the junction contained 7 bases not matched to a gene. The CDR3 loop is CASSVVSGGSLTGELFF. CDR3 in DNA: TGTGCCAGCAGCGTAGTGAGCGGGGGGTCCCTCACCGGGGAGCTGTTTTTT.

This clonotype was seen ten or more times. The chain has TRBV14 and TRBJ1-5; 7 bases agree with TRBD1. The length of the CDR3 is 13 residues. V gave up 0 bases and J gave up 12 bases; unmatched junction bases: 5. Germline loops: CDR1 SGHDN, CDR2 FVKESK. DNA for the CDR3: TGTGCCAGCAGCCAAGATACGGGGACAGTCCAGCATTTT. It specifies CASSQDTGTVQHF.

This clonotype showed up many times. The chain employs TRBV29-1 and TRBJ2-1, with 8 bases matching TRBD1. With V trimmed by 4 bases and J by 15 bases, 8 bases remained unmatched. CDR1 is SQVTM, CDR2 ANQGSEA, per germline. The CDR3 contains 11 residues. The CDR3, as DNA: TGCAGCGTTGCCCGGGACAGGTTCTCGTTCTTC. Protein product: CSVARDRFSFF.